Presented here are 29 T cell receptor beta chains from one specimen sequenced in a study of blood T cell repertoires in COVID-19. TCRdb's copy holds only in-frame clones and misses some; the assay was immunoSEQ multiplex PCR. The table has about 74,000 clones, around 88% seen once. Sample: peripheral blood. The receptors here all came from a woman aged 80 or over with acute or convalescent COVID-19.

V and J are TRBV7-2 and TRBJ1-2; 8 bases agree with TRBD1. Losses at the gene ends were 5 bases for V and 6 bases for J; bases not matched to a gene: 8. The CDR3 extends over 14 amino acids. CDR1 and CDR2 from the germline V gene are SGHTA and FQGNSA. This CDR3 is CASSATGGRNGYTF. In DNA form, the CDR3 reads TGTGCCAGCAGCGCTACAGGGGGTCGTAATGGCTACACCTTC.

V gene TRBV9 combines with J gene TRBJ2-1, with 7 bases identical to TRBD2. V dropped 4 bases and J dropped 2; count of bases not matched to a gene: 6. Germline loops: CDR1 SGDLS, CDR2 YYNGEE. CDR3 length: 15 amino acids. This CDR3 reads CASSPTSVPYNEQFF. CDR3 DNA sequence: TGTGCCAGCAGCCCAACTAGCGTCCCCTACAATGAGCAGTTCTTC.

The chain joins TRBV7-9 to TRBJ1-1; possible D gene TRBD1, 6 bases. Germline CDR1 is SEHNR and CDR2 is FQNEAQ (reference sequence). The ends were cut back, 0 bases at V and 4 bases at J, with 15 bases in the middle. The CDR3 covers 16 residues. In DNA, the CDR3 is TGTGCCAGCAGCTTAGCGGGCGGGGGGCGCGGCACTGAAGCTTTCTTT. This translates into CASSLAGGGRGTEAFF.

This clone was counted only a few times. The V and J genes are TRBV9 and TRBJ1-1, with D maybe TRBD1 (5 bases). V was pared by 4 bases and J by 5 bases, with 15 bases between. The CDR3 is made up of 14 amino acids. The germline gives CDR1 SGDLS, CDR2 YYNGEE. Here the CDR3 DNA reads TGTGCCAGCAGCTCCTGGACGGAGGGGACTGAAGCTTTCTTT. Its translation is CASSSWTEGTEAFF.

This chain links TRBV7-8 with TRBJ2-7, with 9 nucleotides matching TRBD1. The CDR3 is 17 amino acids. Germline V gene sequence: CDR1 SGHVS, CDR2 FQNEAQ. Losses at the gene ends were 0 bases for V and 7 bases for J; bases not matched to a gene: 13. The CDR3 bases are TGTGCCAGCAGCTTAGCGAGACACAGGGGGCGCTTGAGTGAGCAGTACTTC. This translates into CASSLARHRGRLSEQYF.

The chain links TRBV5-1 to TRBJ2-3; 7 nucleotides match TRBD1. Per the germline V gene, CDR1 is SGHRS and CDR2 is YFSETQ. Trimming cost V 0 bases and J 1 base; bases outside gene matches: 5. The CDR3 length is 16 residues. For the CDR3, the DNA is TGCGCCAGCAGCTTGGTAGGGGGCGCCGGCACAGATACGCAGTATTTT. It yields the protein CASSLVGGAGTDTQYF.

The CDR3 bases are TGTGCCAGTAGTACAACTTACTATGGCTACACCTTC. It yields the protein CASSTTYYGYTF. The chain employs TRBV19 and TRBJ1-2; no definite D call. V was clipped by 4 bases and J by 3 bases, with 6 bases between them. Germline V CDR1 and CDR2: LNHDA, SQIVND (reference sequence). This CDR3 region has 12 residues.

The rearrangement links TRBV7-2 to TRBJ1-6; D remains ambiguous. Trimming left V 3 bases short and J 7 bases short, with 7 bases between. CDR3 length equals 13 residues. Germline V gene lookup returns CDR1 SGHTA and CDR2 FQGNSA. CDR3 residues: CASSFDGNSPLHF. The CDR3 bases are TGTGCCAGCAGCTTTGACGGGAATTCACCCCTCCACTTT.

This sequence joins TRBV11-2 and TRBJ1-2; the match to TRBD1 covers 9 bases. J gave up 5 bases and V 5 bases, and 3 bases lay outside the gene matches. CDR1 is SGHAT, CDR2 FQNNGV, per germline. The CDR3 runs to 13 residues. The CDR3 here is CASSPDRGYGYTF. CDR3 DNA: TGTGCCAGCAGCCCGGACAGGGGATATGGCTACACCTTC.

The chain carries TRBV10-3 and TRBJ1-4; 10 bases map to TRBD1. Germline V gene lookup returns CDR1 ENHRY and CDR2 SYGVKD. The CDR3 covers 15 residues. V lost 0 bases, J lost 7 bases, and 2 bases stayed unmatched. The CDR3, as DNA: TGTGCCATCAGTGAGTCTGACAGGGGGCCTGAAAAACTGTTTTTT. As protein: CAISESDRGPEKLFF.

The chain uses TRBV5-1 and TRBJ1-1, with TRBD1 matching 8 bases. Germline V gene lookup returns CDR1 SGHRS and CDR2 YFSETQ. Germline trimming cut 4 bases from V and 4 bases from J; bases unmatched to any gene: 6. The CDR3 runs to 14 residues. The CDR3 sequence: CASSIQGEVTEAFF. CDR3 bases: TGCGCCAGCAGCATACAGGGGGAAGTCACTGAAGCTTTCTTT. The entire variable domain, with the rest obtained from reference TRBV5-1 and TRBJ1-1, is as follows: KAGVTQTPRYLIKTRGQQVTLSCSPISGHRSVSWYQQTPGQGLQFLFEYFSETQRNKGNFPGRFSGRQFSNSRSEMNVSTLELGDSALYLCASSIQGEVTEAFFGQGTRLTVV.

The J gene is TRBJ1-2, the V gene TRBV5-4; TRBD1 matches at 7 bases. This CDR3 comprises 15 residues. V was clipped by 5 bases and J by 6 bases; unmatched bases: 13. Germline CDR1 and CDR2: SGHNT and YYREEE (reference sequence). CDR3 sequence (DNA): TGTGCCAGCAGTCGCGCCGTTGACAGGGTCAATGGCTACACCTTC. Amino acids: CASSRAVDRVNGYTF.

V usage is TRBV10-3 and J usage is TRBJ1-2, with TRBD1 matching over 7 bases. Germline CDR1 ENHRY, CDR2 SYGVKD. The CDR3 spans 13 residues. V lost 11 bases to trimming and J lost 7 bases; unmatched junction nucleotides: 13. The CDR3 region has the DNA TGTGCCCTCCAGGAGACAGGGTTTTCTGGCTACACCTTC. It is translated as CALQETGFSGYTF.

This clone came up once. The rearrangement joins TRBV19 to TRBJ1-5; D is unclear. Germline V CDR1 and CDR2: LNHDA, SQIVND (reference sequence). V was clipped by 5 bases and J by 7 bases, with 30 bases between them. The length of the CDR3 is 19 residues. The CDR3 nucleotides are TGTGCCAGTAGTTTAAGGTCCTTAACGGACGGGAGCGCCCTCCAGCCCCAGCATTTT. It translates to CASSLRSLTDGSALQPQHF. Full variable domain (rest looked up from reference TRBV19 and TRBJ1-5): DGGITQSPKYLFRKEGQNVTLSCEQNLNHDAMYWYRQDPGQGLRLIYYSQIVNDFQKGDIAEGYSVSREKKESFPLTVTSAQKNPTAFYLCASSLRSLTDGSALQPQHFGDGTRLSIL.

V gene TRBV5-4 combines with J gene TRBJ1-3, with unresolved D. CDR3 size: 15 residues. V lost 4 bases to trimming and J lost 0 bases, with 11 bases between them. Germline V lookup: CDR1 SGHNT, CDR2 YYREEE (reference sequence). This CDR3 is CASSPGLRSGNTIYF. The CDR3 bases are TGTGCCAGCAGCCCCGGACTGCGCTCTGGAAACACCATATATTTT.

V usage is TRBV19 and J usage is TRBJ1-1, with TRBD1 matching 10 bases. Germline trimming cut 3 bases from V and 4 bases from J; bases unmatched to any gene: 5. Germline V gene data show CDR1 as LNHDA and CDR2 as SQIVND (reference sequence). CDR3 length: 15 amino acids. The DNA of the CDR3 is TGTGCCAGTAGTATGGGTGACAGGGGGCCCACTGAAGCTTTCTTT. Its translation is CASSMGDRGPTEAFF.

This clone appeared a single time. The V call is TRBV20-1, the J call TRBJ1-2; TRBD1 matches at 10 bases. Germline-derived CDR1 and CDR2 are DFQATT and SNEGSKA (reference sequence). CDR3 length equals 14 residues. J gave up 3 bases and V 3 bases, and 4 bases lay outside the gene matches. CDR3 residues: CSASLGQGYYGYTF. CDR3 in DNA: TGCAGTGCTAGTTTGGGACAGGGGTACTATGGCTACACCTTC.

The V and J genes are TRBV7-6 and TRBJ1-1; 7 bases line up with TRBD1. Per the germline V gene, CDR1 is SGHVS and CDR2 is FNYEAQ. The CDR3 consists of 13 residues. V dropped 4 bases and J dropped 1; count of bases not matched to a gene: 0. In DNA, the CDR3 is TGTGCCAGCAGCTGGGACAGGAACACTGAAGCTTTCTTT. It translates to CASSWDRNTEAFF.

J is TRBJ1-2 and V is TRBV30, with 7 bases identical to TRBD1. Germline values: CDR1 GTSNPN, CDR2 SVGIG (reference sequence). With 0 bases clipped from V and 4 bases from J, the junction kept 5 bases outside the gene matches. This CDR3 comprises 14 residues. CDR3 sequence: CAWSVGQTGYGYTF. For the CDR3, the DNA is TGTGCCTGGAGTGTGGGACAGACGGGCTATGGCTACACCTTC.

The chain employs TRBV4-2 and TRBJ2-3; a possible D gene is TRBD2 (6 bases). V was pared by 3 bases and J by 5 bases, with 15 bases between. The CDR3 runs to 15 residues. Germline CDR1 reads LGHNA; CDR2 reads YNFKEQ. CDR3: CASSQETSYVDTQYF. The CDR3 region has the DNA TGTGCCAGCAGCCAGGAAACTAGCTATGTAGATACGCAGTATTTT.

This clone was observed once. V is TRBV6-1 and J is TRBJ2-7; D remains unclear. The CDR3 consists of 14 residues. Trimming left V 0 bases short and J 2 bases short, with 8 bases between. In germline, CDR1 is MNHNS, CDR2 SASEGT. For the CDR3, the DNA is TGTGCCAGCAGTGAAGCTACAGAAACCTACGAGCAGTACTTC. Protein: CASSEATETYEQYF.

This rearrangement joins TRBV21-1 to TRBJ1-2. TRBV21-1 is shown as a pseudogene. The CDR3 is 14 residues long. The CDR3 is CASSKGGYNYGYTF. The CDR3 nucleotides are TGTGCCAGCAGCAAAGGAGGGTATAACTATGGCTACACCTTC.

CDR3 sequence reads: CASSVSGASTDTQYF. In DNA form, the CDR3 reads TGTGCCAGCAGCGTAAGCGGGGCTAGCACAGATACGCAGTATTTT. This rearrangement joins TRBV2 to TRBJ2-3, with 7 bases aligning to TRBD2. The germline gives CDR1 SNHLY, CDR2 FYNNEI. The CDR3 is 15 residues long. V trimming: 6 bases; J trimming: 0 bases; junction bases outside the gene matches: 6.

This sequence joins TRBV30 and TRBJ1-5; tentative D call: TRBD1 (5 bases). V was trimmed by 2 bases and J by 7 bases, leaving 15 bases between them. The CDR3 extends over 14 amino acids. The germline V gene has CDR1 GTSNPN and CDR2 SVGIG (reference sequence). CDR3 in amino acids: CAWSPKTGGQPQHF. In DNA form, the CDR3 reads TGTGCCTGGAGTCCAAAAACGGGGGGACAGCCCCAGCATTTT.

The J gene is TRBJ2-1, the V gene TRBV6-6; TRBD2 matches 8 bases. Trimming cost V 5 bases and J 1 base; bases outside gene matches: 7. This CDR3 contains 16 residues. The germline gives CDR1 MNHNY, CDR2 SVGAGI (reference sequence). In nucleotides, the CDR3 is TGTGCCAGCAGTCGAGCGGGGGTTAGGTCCTACAATGAGCAGTTCTTC. Its translation is CASSRAGVRSYNEQFF.

The genes are TRBV21-1 and TRBJ1-6. TRBV21-1 is a pseudogene. This CDR3 is 13 amino acids long. The CDR3 reads CATLRHTGSPLHF. Written as DNA, the CDR3 is TGTGCCACGTTACGCCACACGGGTTCACCCCTCCACTTT.

The rearrangement links TRBV9 to TRBJ1-1, with D possibly matching TRBD1 (5 bases). The ends were cut back, 0 bases at V and 0 bases at J, with 9 bases in the middle. Germline V gives CDR1 SGDLS, CDR2 YYNGEE. The CDR3 totals 15 residues. In DNA, the CDR3 is TGTGCCAGCAGCGTAGCGGGGGGGATGAACACTGAAGCTTTCTTT. Protein sequence: CASSVAGGMNTEAFF.

The rearrangement joins TRBV2 to TRBJ1-5; 11 positions agree with TRBD1. Germline lookup yields CDR1 SNHLY and CDR2 FYNNEI. J gave up 7 bases and V 5 bases, and 7 bases lay outside the gene matches. This CDR3 is 15 amino acids long. The CDR3 sequence: CASSQDRGQGQPQHF. The CDR3 bases are TGTGCCAGCAGTCAGGACAGGGGGCAAGGGCAGCCCCAGCATTTT. Supplemented by reference TRBV2 and TRBJ1-5, the full variable domain reads EPEVTQTPSHQVTQMGQEVILRCVPISNHLYFYWYRQILGQKVEFLVSFYNNEISEKSEIFDDQFSVERPDGSNFTLKIRSTKLEDSAMYFCASSQDRGQGQPQHFGDGTRLSIL.

This rearrangement joins TRBV5-4 to TRBJ2-7; a possible D gene is TRBD1 (6 bases). Germline-derived CDR1 and CDR2 are SGHNT and YYREEE (reference sequence). V shed 3 bases and J shed 7 bases, with 20 bases lying between them. The length of the CDR3 is 15 residues. This CDR3 is CASSSRAGEVKEQYF. CDR3 coding DNA: TGTGCCAGCAGCTCTCGCGCAGGGGAAGTGAAAGAGCAGTACTTC.